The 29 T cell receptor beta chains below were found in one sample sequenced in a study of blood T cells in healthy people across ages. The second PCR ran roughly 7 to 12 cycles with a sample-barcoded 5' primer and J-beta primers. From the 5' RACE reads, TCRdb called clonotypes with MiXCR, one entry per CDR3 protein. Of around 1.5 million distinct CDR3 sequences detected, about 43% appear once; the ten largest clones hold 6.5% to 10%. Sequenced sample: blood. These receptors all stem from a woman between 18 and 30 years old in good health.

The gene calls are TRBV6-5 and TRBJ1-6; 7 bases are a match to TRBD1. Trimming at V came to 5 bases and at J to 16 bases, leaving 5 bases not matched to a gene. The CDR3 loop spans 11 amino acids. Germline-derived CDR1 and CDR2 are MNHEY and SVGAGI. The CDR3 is CASSQGGVLHF. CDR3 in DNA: TGTGCCAGCAGTCAAGGGGGCGTGCTCCACTTT.

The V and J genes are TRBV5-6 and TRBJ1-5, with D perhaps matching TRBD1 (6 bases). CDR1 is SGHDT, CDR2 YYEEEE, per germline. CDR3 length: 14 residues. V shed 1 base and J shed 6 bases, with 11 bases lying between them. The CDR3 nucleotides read TGTGCCAGCAGCTTGCAACAGGGAGTTCAGCCCCAGCATTTT. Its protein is CASSLQQGVQPQHF.

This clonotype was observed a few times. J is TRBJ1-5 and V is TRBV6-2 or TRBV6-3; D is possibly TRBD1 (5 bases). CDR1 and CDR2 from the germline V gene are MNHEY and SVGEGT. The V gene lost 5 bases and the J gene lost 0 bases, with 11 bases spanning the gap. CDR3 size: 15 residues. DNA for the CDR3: TGTGCCAGCAGTCGACGAGGGGTTAGCAATCAGCCCCAGCATTTT. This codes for CASSRRGVSNQPQHF.

CDR3 nucleotides: TGTGCCATCAGTGAGTCGATGGTCCAGGGGGATTCACCCCTCCACTTT. Encoded protein: CAISESMVQGDSPLHF. V gene TRBV10-3 combines with J gene TRBJ1-6, with 7 nucleotides matching TRBD1. This CDR3 has 16 residues. Germline CDR1 and CDR2: ENHRY and SYGVKD. J was trimmed by 8 bases and V by 0 bases; bases with no gene match: 7.

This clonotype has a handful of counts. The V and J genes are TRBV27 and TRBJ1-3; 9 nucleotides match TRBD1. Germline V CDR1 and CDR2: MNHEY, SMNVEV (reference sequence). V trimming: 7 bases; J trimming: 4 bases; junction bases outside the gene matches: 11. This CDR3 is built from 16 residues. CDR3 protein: CASTLSGTGSGNTIYF. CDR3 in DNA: TGTGCCAGCACATTGTCCGGGACAGGGTCGGGAAACACCATATATTTT.

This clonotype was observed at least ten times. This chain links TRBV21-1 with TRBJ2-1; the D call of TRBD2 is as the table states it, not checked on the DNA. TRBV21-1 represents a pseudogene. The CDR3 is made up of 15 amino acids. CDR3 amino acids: CASSKLAGGPNEQFF. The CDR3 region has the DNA TGTGCCAGCAGCAAACTAGCGGGAGGGCCGAATGAGCAGTTCTTC.

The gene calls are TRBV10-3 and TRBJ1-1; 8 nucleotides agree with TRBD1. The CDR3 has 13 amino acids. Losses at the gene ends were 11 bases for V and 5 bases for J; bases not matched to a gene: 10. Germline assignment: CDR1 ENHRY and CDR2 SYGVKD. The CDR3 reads CASETGVSTEAFF. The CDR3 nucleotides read TGTGCCTCCGAGACAGGGGTCAGTACTGAAGCTTTCTTT.

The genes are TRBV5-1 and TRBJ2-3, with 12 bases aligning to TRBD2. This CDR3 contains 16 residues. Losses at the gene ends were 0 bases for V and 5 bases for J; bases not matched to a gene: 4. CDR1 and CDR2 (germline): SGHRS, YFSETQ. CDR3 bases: TGCGCCAGCAGCTTGGTCGGACTAGCGGGGAGAGATACGCAGTATTTT. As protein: CASSLVGLAGRDTQYF.

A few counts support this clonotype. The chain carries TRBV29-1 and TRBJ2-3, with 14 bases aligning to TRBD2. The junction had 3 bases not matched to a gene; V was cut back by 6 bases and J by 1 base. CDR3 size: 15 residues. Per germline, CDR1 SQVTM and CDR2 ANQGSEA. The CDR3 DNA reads TGCAGCGTAGGGGGACTAGCGGGGGGCACAGATACGCAGTATTTT. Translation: CSVGGLAGGTDTQYF.

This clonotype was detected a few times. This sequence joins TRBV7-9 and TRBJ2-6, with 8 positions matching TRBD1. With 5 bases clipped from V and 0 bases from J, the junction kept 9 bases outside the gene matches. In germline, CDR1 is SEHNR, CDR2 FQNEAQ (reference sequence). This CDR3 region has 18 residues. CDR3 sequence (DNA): TGTGCCAGCAGCCTTGGACAGGGCCTGTTCTCTGGGGCCAACGTCCTGACTTTC. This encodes CASSLGQGLFSGANVLTF.

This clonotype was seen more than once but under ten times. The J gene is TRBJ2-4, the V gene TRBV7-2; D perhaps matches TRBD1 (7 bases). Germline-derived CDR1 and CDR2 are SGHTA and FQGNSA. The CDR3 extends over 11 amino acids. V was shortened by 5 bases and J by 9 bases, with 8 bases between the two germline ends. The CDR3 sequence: CASSQGGIQYF. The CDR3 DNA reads TGTGCCAGCAGCCAGGGGGGCATTCAGTACTTC.

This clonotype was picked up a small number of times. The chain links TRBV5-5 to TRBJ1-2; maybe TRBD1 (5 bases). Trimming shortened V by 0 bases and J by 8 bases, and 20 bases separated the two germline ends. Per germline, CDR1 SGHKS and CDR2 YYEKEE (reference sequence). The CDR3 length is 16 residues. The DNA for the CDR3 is TGTGCCAGCAGCTTGGCGTCAAGCAGGGAGGGAAGGGGCTACACCTTC. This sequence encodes CASSLASSREGRGYTF.

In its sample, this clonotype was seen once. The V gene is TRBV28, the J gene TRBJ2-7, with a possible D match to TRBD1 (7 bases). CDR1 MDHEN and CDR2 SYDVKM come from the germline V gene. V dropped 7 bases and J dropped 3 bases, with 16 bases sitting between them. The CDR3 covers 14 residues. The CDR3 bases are TGTGCCAGCATGGCGGGATCAGGGGGCTACGAGCAGTACTTC. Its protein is CASMAGSGGYEQYF.

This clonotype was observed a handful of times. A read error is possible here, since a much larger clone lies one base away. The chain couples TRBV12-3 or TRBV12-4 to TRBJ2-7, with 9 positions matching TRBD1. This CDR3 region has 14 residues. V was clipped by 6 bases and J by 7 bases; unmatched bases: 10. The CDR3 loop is CASRKGTGFNEQYF. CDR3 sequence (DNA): TGTGCCAGCAGGAAAGGGACAGGGTTCAATGAGCAGTACTTC.

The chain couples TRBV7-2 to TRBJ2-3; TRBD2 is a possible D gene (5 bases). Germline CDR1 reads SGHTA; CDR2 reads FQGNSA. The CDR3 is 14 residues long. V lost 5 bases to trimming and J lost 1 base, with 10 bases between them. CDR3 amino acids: CASSSSSRTDTQYF. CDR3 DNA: TGTGCCAGCAGCAGTTCTAGCCGCACAGATACGCAGTATTTT.

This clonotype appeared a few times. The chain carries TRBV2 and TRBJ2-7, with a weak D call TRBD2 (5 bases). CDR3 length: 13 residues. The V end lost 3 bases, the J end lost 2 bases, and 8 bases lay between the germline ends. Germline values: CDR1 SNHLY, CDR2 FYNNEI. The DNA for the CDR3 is TGTGCCAGCAGTGACCCAGCGGCCTACGAGCAGTACTTC. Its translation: CASSDPAAYEQYF.

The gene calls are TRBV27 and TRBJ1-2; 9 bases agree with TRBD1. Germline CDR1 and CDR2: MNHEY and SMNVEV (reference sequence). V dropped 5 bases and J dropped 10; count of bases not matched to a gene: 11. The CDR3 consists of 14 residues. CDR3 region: CASSKDRGGRVYTF. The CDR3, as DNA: TGTGCCAGCAGTAAGGACAGGGGTGGTCGGGTCTACACCTTC.

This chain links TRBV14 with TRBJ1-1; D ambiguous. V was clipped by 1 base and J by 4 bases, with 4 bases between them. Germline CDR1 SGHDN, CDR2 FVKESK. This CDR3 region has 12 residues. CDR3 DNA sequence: TGTGCCAGCAGCCAAGGCCTCACTGAAGCTTTCTTT. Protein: CASSQGLTEAFF.

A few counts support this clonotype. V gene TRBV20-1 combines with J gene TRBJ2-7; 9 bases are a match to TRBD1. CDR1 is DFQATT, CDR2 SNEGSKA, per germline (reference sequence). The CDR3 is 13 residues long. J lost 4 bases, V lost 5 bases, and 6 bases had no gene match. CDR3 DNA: TGCAGTGCTCCCGGGACAGGGCCTTACGAGCAGTACTTC. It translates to CSAPGTGPYEQYF.

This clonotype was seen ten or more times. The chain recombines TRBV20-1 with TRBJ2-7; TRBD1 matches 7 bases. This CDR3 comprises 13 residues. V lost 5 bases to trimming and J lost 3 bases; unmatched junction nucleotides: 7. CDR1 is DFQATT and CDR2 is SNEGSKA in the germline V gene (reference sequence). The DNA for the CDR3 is TGCAGTGCTTCCGACAGGGCACTCTACGAGCAGTACTTC. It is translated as CSASDRALYEQYF.

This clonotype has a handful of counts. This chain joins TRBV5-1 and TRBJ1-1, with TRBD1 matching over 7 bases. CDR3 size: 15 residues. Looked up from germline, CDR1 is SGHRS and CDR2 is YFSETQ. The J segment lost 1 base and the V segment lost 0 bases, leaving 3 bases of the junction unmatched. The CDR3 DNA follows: TGCGCCAGCAGCTTGGGACAGGGATGGAACACTGAAGCTTTCTTT. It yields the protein CASSLGQGWNTEAFF.

The CDR3 is CASSPQERGSYTGELFF. The CDR3 DNA follows: TGTGCCAGCAGCCCCCAGGAGCGGGGGTCATACACCGGGGAGCTGTTTTTT. The chain combines TRBV4-2 with TRBJ2-2, with 8 nucleotides matching TRBD2. Germline V lookup: CDR1 LGHNA, CDR2 YNFKEQ. After removal of 4 bases from V and 3 bases from J, the junction contained 10 bases not matched to a gene. CDR3 size: 17 residues.

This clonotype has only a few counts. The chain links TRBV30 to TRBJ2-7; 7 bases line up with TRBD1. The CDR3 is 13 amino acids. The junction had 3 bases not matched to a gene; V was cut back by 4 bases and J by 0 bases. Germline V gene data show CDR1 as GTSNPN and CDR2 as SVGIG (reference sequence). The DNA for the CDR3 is TGTGCCTGGAAGGGACAGCCCTCCTACGAGCAGTACTTC. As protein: CAWKGQPSYEQYF.

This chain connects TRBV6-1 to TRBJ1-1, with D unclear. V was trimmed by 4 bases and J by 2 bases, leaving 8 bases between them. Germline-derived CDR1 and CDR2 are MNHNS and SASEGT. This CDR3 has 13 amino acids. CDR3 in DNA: TGTGCCAGCAGTGGTTTCAGTAACACTGAAGCTTTCTTT. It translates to CASSGFSNTEAFF.

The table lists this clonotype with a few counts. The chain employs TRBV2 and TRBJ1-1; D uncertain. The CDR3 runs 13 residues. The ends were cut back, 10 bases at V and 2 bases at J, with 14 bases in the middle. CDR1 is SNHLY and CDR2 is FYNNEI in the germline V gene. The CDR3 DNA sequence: TGTGCCACCCTGCGTCAAGGAAACACTGAAGCTTTCTTT. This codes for CATLRQGNTEAFF. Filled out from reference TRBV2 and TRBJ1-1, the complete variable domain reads EPEVTQTPSHQVTQMGQEVILRCVPISNHLYFYWYRQILGQKVEFLVSFYNNEISEKSEIFDDQFSVERPDGSNFTLKIRSTKLEDSAMYFCATLRQGNTEAFFGQGTRLTVV.

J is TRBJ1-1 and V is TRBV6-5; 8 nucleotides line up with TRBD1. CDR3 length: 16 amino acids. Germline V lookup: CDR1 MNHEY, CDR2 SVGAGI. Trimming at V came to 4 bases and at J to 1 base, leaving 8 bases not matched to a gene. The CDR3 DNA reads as TGTGCCAGCAGTTGGACTAACAGGGGGTCGAACACTGAAGCTTTCTTT. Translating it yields CASSWTNRGSNTEAFF.

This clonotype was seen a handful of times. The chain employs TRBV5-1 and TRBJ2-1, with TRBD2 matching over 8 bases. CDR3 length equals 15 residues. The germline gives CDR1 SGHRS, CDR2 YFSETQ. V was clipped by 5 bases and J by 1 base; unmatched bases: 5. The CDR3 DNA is TGCGCCAGCAGGGCCCCGGGGGGGTCCTACAATGAGCAGTTCTTC. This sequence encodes CASRAPGGSYNEQFF.

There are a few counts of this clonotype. CDR3 sequence reads: CSARDPGTSGRIYEQYF. CDR3 bases: TGCAGTGCTAGAGACCCCGGGACTAGCGGGAGGATCTACGAGCAGTACTTC. The chain couples TRBV20-1 to TRBJ2-7; TRBD2 agrees at 15 bases. The CDR3 is made up of 17 amino acids. Trimming removed 0 bases from V and 3 bases from J; junction bases left unmatched: 6. The germline V gene encodes CDR1 DFQATT and CDR2 SNEGSKA (reference sequence).

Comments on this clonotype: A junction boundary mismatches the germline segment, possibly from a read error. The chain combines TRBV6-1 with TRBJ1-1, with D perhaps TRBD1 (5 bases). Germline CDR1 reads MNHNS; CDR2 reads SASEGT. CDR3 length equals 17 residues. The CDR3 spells CASSEARGPWGNTGAFF. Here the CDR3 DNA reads TGTGCCAGCAGTGAAGCGAGGGGCCCATGGGGGAACACTGGAGCTTTCTTT.